This T cell receptor beta chain was profiled in a study of radiotherapy plus CTLA-4 blockade in lung cancer. Overall study: There were objective responses in around 18% of patients, and around 31% had disease control. Study findings and constraints: In blood, after radiotherapy plus ipilimumab, tumor-derived TCR clones expanded.

Comments on this clone: Its specificity is not known.

The CDR3 spans 14 residues. Looked up from germline, CDR1 is SGHVS and CDR2 is FQNEAQ. V lost 5 bases and J lost 2; bases outside the gene matches: 5. Measured with immunoSEQ multiplex PCR; TCRdb has only the in-frame clones, and not every one. This repertoire shows some 77,000 clones, around 86% found once; its top ten account for approximately 2%. V and J are TRBV7-8 and TRBJ1-2; TRBD1 matches at 7 bases. This receptor was obtained from a human donor with non-small cell lung cancer who had a partial response to radiotherapy plus ipilimumab. Material: peripheral blood, obtained from a patient treated with radiotherapy plus ipilimumab. CDR3 coding DNA: TGTGCCAGCAGCCCCGAACAGGGGAACTATGGCTACACCTTC. The encoded protein is CASSPEQGNYGYTF.